The 10 T cell receptor beta chains presented below share a single source sample, sequenced in a study of cytomegalovirus exposure and HLA in healthy donors (dated by TCRdb to 2017 to 2019). The library was produced with the immunoSEQ multiplex PCR assay. For the multiplex PCR, a mixture combining 60 forward primers for TCR Vbeta segments and 13 reverse primers for TCR Jbeta segments was used. Sourced from immuneACCESS, this table was stored by TCRdb with only in-frame sequences that have V and J called. A share of the clones is absent; for the studies checked, an unresolved V gene accounts for under half, and the remainder has no known explanation. The sample table holds more than 150,000 clones, of which roughly 77% were seen once. 2% to 3% of the sample lies in the top ten. What was sequenced was PBMCs. Receptors originate from a woman aged 30 to 39 in good health and CMV-seropositive.

The chain uses TRBV28 and TRBJ2-3, with D possibly TRBD2 on 5 matching bases. Germline CDR1 reads MDHEN; CDR2 reads SYDVKM. The CDR3 has 17 amino acids. V was trimmed by 3 bases and J by 0 bases, leaving 16 bases between them. This CDR3 is CASSFSLGSPSTDTQYF. DNA for the CDR3: TGTGCCAGCAGTTTTTCCCTGGGGAGCCCAAGCACAGATACGCAGTATTTT.

The chain has TRBV5-6 and TRBJ1-2; a weak D match, TRBD1 (5 bases). CDR1 is SGHDT, CDR2 YYEEEE, per germline. The CDR3 totals 14 residues. Trimming pared 3 bases from V and 7 bases from J, leaving 16 bases between. CDR3 nucleotide sequence: TGTGCCAGCAGCTGGGGGGAGACTCCCTTTGGCTACACCTTC. This translates into CASSWGETPFGYTF.

This clone was seen a handful of times. The rearrangement joins TRBV5-1 to TRBJ2-7; the D gene is possibly TRBD1 (5 bases). The CDR3 runs to 15 residues. Germline-derived CDR1 and CDR2 are SGHRS and YFSETQ. V lost 0 bases and J lost 0, with 10 bases in between. The CDR3 DNA is TGCGCCAGCAGCTTGGGCCAGGGCCTCTCCTACGAGCAGTACTTC. Its protein product is CASSLGQGLSYEQYF.

This chain links TRBV13 with TRBJ1-2; D call uncertain. The germline V gene has CDR1 PRHDT and CDR2 FYEKMQ (reference sequence). This CDR3 has 16 residues. V lost 4 bases and J lost 3, with 18 bases in between. The DNA for the CDR3 is TGTGCCAGCAGCTCCCGTTGGCAGAAAAAAGACTATGGCTACACCTTC. Translation gives CASSSRWQKKDYGYTF.

The table lists this clone with a few counts. V and J are TRBV4-3 and TRBJ1-4; perhaps TRBD1 as D (6 bases). Germline CDR1 and CDR2: LGHNA and YSLEER. V was pared by 2 bases and J by 7 bases, with 17 bases between. The CDR3 is made up of 16 amino acids. CDR3: CASSQTLGGASEKLFF. The CDR3 coding sequence is TGCGCCAGCAGCCAAACCCTGGGGGGGGCGAGTGAAAAACTGTTTTTT.

This clone appeared a single time. V and J are TRBV6-5 and TRBJ1-6, with a tentative D call TRBD1 (5 bases). This CDR3 region has 13 residues. In germline, CDR1 is MNHEY, CDR2 SVGAGI. Trimming removed 11 bases from V and 1 base from J, with 9 bases in between. As DNA, the CDR3 is TGTGCCGTCAGGGTTTCCTATAATTCACCCCTCCACTTT. This codes for CAVRVSYNSPLHF.

The rearrangement joins TRBV19 to TRBJ1-5; a weak D match, TRBD1 (5 bases). Germline assignment: CDR1 LNHDA and CDR2 SQIVND (reference sequence). The CDR3 has 15 amino acids. V dropped 7 bases and J dropped 0 bases, with 13 bases sitting between them. CDR3 DNA sequence: TGTGCCAGTACCCTATACGGGGGTAGCAATCAGCCCCAGCATTTT. Its protein is CASTLYGGSNQPQHF. Filled out from reference TRBV19 and TRBJ1-5, the complete variable domain reads DGGITQSPKYLFRKEGQNVTLSCEQNLNHDAMYWYRQDPGQGLRLIYYSQIVNDFQKGDIAEGYSVSREKKESFPLTVTSAQKNPTAFYLCASTLYGGSNQPQHFGDGTRLSIL.

The chain employs TRBV11-3 and TRBJ1-4; 8 nucleotides line up with TRBD1. V trimming: 5 bases; J trimming: 7 bases; junction bases outside the gene matches: 3. The CDR3 totals 13 residues. Germline V gene data show CDR1 as SGHNT and CDR2 as YENEEA. The CDR3 DNA reads TGTGCCAGCAGCCCTGACAGGGGTGAAAAACTGTTTTTT. This codes for CASSPDRGEKLFF. The variable domain in full, with the rest retrieved from reference TRBV11-3 and TRBJ1-4, is EAGVVQSPRYKIIEKKQPVAFWCNPISGHNTLYWYLQNLGQGPELLIRYENEEAVDDSQLPKDRFSAERLKGVDSTLKIQPAELGDSAVYLCASSPDRGEKLFFGSGTQLSVL.

V is TRBV19 and J is TRBJ2-3; weak D call: TRBD1 (6 bases). CDR1 is LNHDA, CDR2 SQIVND, per germline (reference sequence). The CDR3 loop spans 16 amino acids. Trimming took 11 bases from V and 8 from J, leaving 29 bases between them. Here the CDR3 DNA reads TGTGCCCGAGTCCCGCCAGGGGCCTCCTCATTAGGTACGCAGTATTTT. Amino acids: CARVPPGASSLGTQYF.

The chain recombines TRBV5-6 with TRBJ1-2, with a possible D match to TRBD1 (5 bases). The CDR3 totals 14 residues. The germline CDR1 and CDR2 sequences are SGHDT and YYEEEE. The germline V and J ends were trimmed by 4 bases and 0 bases, with 10 bases remaining between them. For the CDR3, the DNA is TGTGCCAGCAGCGTGACAGCTTCTAACTATGGCTACACCTTC. Translated, it gives CASSVTASNYGYTF.